This TCR beta chain was recovered during a study of long-term antiretroviral therapy in people with HIV. Researchers report immunoSEQ v3.0 was run at survey level. TCRdb keeps only in-frame clones here, not all; method: immunoSEQ multiplex PCR. The table lists roughly 18,000 clones, roughly 73% of them singletons. The germline V gene encodes CDR1 MNHNS and CDR2 SASEGT. The CDR3 spans 15 residues. The ends were cut back, 6 bases at V and 4 bases at J, with 16 bases in the middle. Study conclusions and caveats: CDR3 lengths in HIV samples spanned a narrower range than controls. Post-ART, diversity grew, though it stayed under transplant donor control levels. There were no data on ART adherence, viral resistance or therapy changes, a gap that limits inferences about post-ART repertoire changes.

About this clone itself: Its antigen is not known.

The V call is TRBV6-1, the J call TRBJ1-3; D gene unclear. Source: unsorted PBMCs, taken at the start of antiretroviral therapy, before treatment. The origin of this receptor is a woman aged 40 to 50 with HIV. CDR3 bases: TGTGCCAGCAGCGTCGATGAGCCGGTCGGAAACACCATATATTTT. Its translation is CASSVDEPVGNTIYF.